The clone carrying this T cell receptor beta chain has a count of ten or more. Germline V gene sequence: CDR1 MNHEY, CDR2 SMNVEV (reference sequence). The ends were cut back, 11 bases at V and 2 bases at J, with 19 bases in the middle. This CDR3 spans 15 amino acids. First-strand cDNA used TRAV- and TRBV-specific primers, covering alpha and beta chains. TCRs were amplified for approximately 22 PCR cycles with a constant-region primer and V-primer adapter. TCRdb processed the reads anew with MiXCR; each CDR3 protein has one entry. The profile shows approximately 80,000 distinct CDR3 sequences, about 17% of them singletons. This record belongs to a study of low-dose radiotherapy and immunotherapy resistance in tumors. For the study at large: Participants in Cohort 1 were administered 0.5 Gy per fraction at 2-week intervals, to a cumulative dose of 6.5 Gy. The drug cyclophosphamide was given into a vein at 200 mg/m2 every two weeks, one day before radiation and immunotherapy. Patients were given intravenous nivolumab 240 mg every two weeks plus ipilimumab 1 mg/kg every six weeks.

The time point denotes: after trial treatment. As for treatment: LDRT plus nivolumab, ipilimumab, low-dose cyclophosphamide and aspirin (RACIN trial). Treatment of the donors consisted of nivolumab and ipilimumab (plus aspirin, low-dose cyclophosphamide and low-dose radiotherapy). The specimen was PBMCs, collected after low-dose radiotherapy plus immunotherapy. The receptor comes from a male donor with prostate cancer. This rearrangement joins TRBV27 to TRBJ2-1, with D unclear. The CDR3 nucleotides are TGTGCCTCCCGACGGAACTCGCCCCCCTACAATGAGCAGTTCTTC. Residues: CASRRNSPPYNEQFF.